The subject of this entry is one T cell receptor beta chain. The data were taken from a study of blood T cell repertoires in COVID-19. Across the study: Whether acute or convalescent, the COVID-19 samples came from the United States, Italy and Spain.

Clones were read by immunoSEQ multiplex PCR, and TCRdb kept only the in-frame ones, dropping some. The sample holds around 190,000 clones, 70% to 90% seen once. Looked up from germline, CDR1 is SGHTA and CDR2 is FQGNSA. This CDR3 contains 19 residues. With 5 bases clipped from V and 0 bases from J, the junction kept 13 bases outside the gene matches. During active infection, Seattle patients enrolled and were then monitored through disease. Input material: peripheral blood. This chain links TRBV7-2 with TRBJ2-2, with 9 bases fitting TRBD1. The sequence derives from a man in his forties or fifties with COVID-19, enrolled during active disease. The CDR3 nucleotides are TGTGCCAGCAGCCCGAGGGACAGGGAATGGTTCGCGAACACCGGGGAGCTGTTTTTT. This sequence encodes CASSPRDREWFANTGELFF.